This is a list of T cell receptor beta chains from one sample in a study of blood T cell repertoires in COVID-19. TCRdb's copy holds only in-frame clones and misses some; the assay was immunoSEQ multiplex PCR. Of a few hundred thousand clones listed, roughly nine tenths are singletons. The specimen was peripheral blood. These receptors all come from a woman in her forties or fifties with acute or convalescent COVID-19. The CDR3 runs from the conserved cysteine through the conserved F or W. Fields, in order: clone size, V gene, D gene, J gene, CDR3 DNA, CDR3 protein. D genes are given only for firm matches. Expanded clones get a size class; other rows say once, few or many, or leave the size out.

>NA|TRBV5-1|NA|TRBJ2-7
TGCGCCAGCAGCTTGGCTTCCTACGAGCAGTACTTC
CASSLASYEQYF
>NA|TRBV30|TRBD1|TRBJ1-2
TGTGCCTGGAGTGCCAGGGGGGACGAAGGCTACACCTTC
CAWSARGDEGYTF
>NA|TRBV19|TRBD1|TRBJ2-7
TGTGCCAGGGCCTCCACGGGACAGGGGATGTACGAGCAGTACTTC
CARASTGQGMYEQYF
>NA|TRBV27|TRBD1|TRBJ1-2
TGTGCCAGCAGTTTACAGGGACAGGGGGCAGGGGGCTACACCTTC
CASSLQGQGAGGYTF
>NA|TRBV29-1|NA|TRBJ1-2
TGCAGCGTTGAAGGGGGGCAGGGAATCAACTATGGCTACACCTTC
CSVEGGQGINYGYTF
>NA|TRBV28|NA|TRBJ1-2
TGTGCCAGCAGCCGCGCGGGCTATGGCTACACCTTC
CASSRAGYGYTF
>NA|TRBV6-5|TRBD1|TRBJ1-2
TGTGCCAGCAGGCCCGGACAGGGCTTAAACTATGGCTACACCTTC
CASRPGQGLNYGYTF
>NA|TRBV5-1|TRBD1|TRBJ1-1
TGCGCCACCTCTTCCGGGACAGAGAACACTGAAGCTTTCTTT
CATSSGTENTEAFF
>NA|TRBV18|TRBD2|TRBJ2-2
TGTGCCAGCTCACCAGGGACTAGCGGGGGAACTACCGGGGAGCTGTTTTTT
CASSPGTSGGTTGELFF
>NA|TRBV19|TRBD1|TRBJ1-2
TGTGCCAGTAGTACCCGACAGGGCGTGTTGAGATACACCTTC
CASSTRQGVLRYTF
>NA|TRBV11-2|NA|TRBJ1-6
TGTGCCAGCAGCTTGGGCCCCTGGGCGTCTGATTCACCCCTCCACTTT
CASSLGPWASDSPLHF
>NA|TRBV19|NA|TRBJ1-1
TGTGCCAGTAGTATAAGCGGGCAGTTTGAAGCTTTCTTT
CASSISGQFEAFF
>NA|TRBV5-1|TRBD2|TRBJ2-3
TGCGCCAGCAGCCAAGACGGGAGGAGGGGCACAGATACGCAGTATTTT
CASSQDGRRGTDTQYF
>NA|TRBV7-8|NA|TRBJ1-3
TGTGCCAGCAGCCTAGCAACAGGTGGAAACACCATATATTTT
CASSLATGGNTIYF
>NA|TRBV28|TRBD2|TRBJ2-2
TGTGCCAGCACCCCGAAAAACGGGGGGACCGGGGAGCTGTTTTTT
CASTPKNGGTGELFF
>NA|TRBV24-1|TRBD1|TRBJ1-2
TGTGCCACTCGGGACAGGGTGGGATATGGCTACACCTTC
CATRDRVGYGYTF
>NA|TRBV6-2/TRBV6-3|NA|TRBJ1-1
TGTGCCAGCAGTTATCTTCAGGGCGGGGGGACGAGCACTGAAGCTTTCTTT
CASSYLQGGGTSTEAFF
>NA|TRBV5-4|TRBD1|TRBJ1-1
TGTGCCAGCAGCTTGGAGGTTGGGACAGGGGGCGCCGTGGCTTTCTTT
CASSLEVGTGGAVAFF
>NA|TRBV11-3|NA|TRBJ1-6
TGTGCCAGCAGCAGGGGTGGACAGATGTATAATTCACCCCTCCACTTT
CASSRGGQMYNSPLHF
>NA|TRBV6-5|TRBD1|TRBJ1-1
TGTGCCAGCAGTTATGGGACAGGGGGAACTGAAGCTTTCTTT
CASSYGTGGTEAFF
>NA|TRBV30|NA|TRBJ1-5
TGTGCCTGGAGTTTCTCAGACTCGGAGCCCCAGCATTTT
CAWSFSDSEPQHF
>NA|TRBV6-6|NA|TRBJ2-4
TGTGCCAGCAGTTCTGCCGGGGGTGGTAACATTCAGTACTTC
CASSSAGGGNIQYF
>NA|TRBV5-4|TRBD1|TRBJ2-7
TGTGCCAGCAGCTTGGGGGGACAGGGGGACAGGCAGTACTTC
CASSLGGQGDRQYF
>NA|TRBV7-6|TRBD2|TRBJ2-5
TGTGCCAGCAGCTTAGGGGCTAGCGGGAGCTTACAAGAGACCCAGTACTTC
CASSLGASGSLQETQYF
>NA|TRBV5-1|TRBD1|TRBJ1-5
TGCGCCAGCAGCTATACAGGGGAAGGCAATCAGCCCCAGCATTTT
CASSYTGEGNQPQHF
>once|TRBV27|TRBD1|TRBJ2-3
TGTGCCAGCGGGACAGGGTTGAAAGATACGCAGTATTTT
CASGTGLKDTQYF
>NA|TRBV30|NA|TRBJ1-5
TGTGCCTGGAGCAAAAACGGCGGGGGCAGCAATCAGCCCCAGCATTTT
CAWSKNGGGSNQPQHF
>NA|TRBV18|NA|TRBJ2-7
TGTGCCAGCTCACCACGAGGACTATCCCTCTCCTACGAGCAGTACTTC
CASSPRGLSLSYEQYF
>NA|TRBV5-5|TRBD2|TRBJ2-3
TGTGCCAGCAGCTTGAATAGCGGGTACGGTAATACGCAGTATTTT
CASSLNSGYGNTQYF
>once|TRBV19|TRBD1|TRBJ1-5
TGTGCCAGTAGTTTTCTATCTCGGGATTGGAGGGGGCTATCTCAGCCCCAGCATTTT
CASSFLSRDWRGLSQPQHF
>NA|TRBV7-2|TRBD1|TRBJ2-3
TGTGCCAGCAGCTTAGCGGGACAGCCTGGAGATACGCAGTATTTT
CASSLAGQPGDTQYF
>NA|TRBV7-9|NA|TRBJ1-2
TGTGCCAGCAGCTCAGACCGGGACATGATTAACTATGGCTACACCTTC
CASSSDRDMINYGYTF
>NA|TRBV3-1/TRBV3-2|TRBD2|TRBJ2-4
TGTGCCAGCAGCCTGCAAGGGGGGACTAGCATTCAGTACTTC
CASSLQGGTSIQYF
>NA|TRBV12-3/TRBV12-4|NA|TRBJ1-5
TGTGCCAGCAGTCCCCGACAGGCCCAGCCCCAGCATTTT
CASSPRQAQPQHF
>NA|TRBV19|TRBD1|TRBJ2-7
TGTGCCAGTAGTCCCCGGACAGGGAACTACGAGCAGTACTTC
CASSPRTGNYEQYF
>NA|TRBV18|NA|TRBJ2-2
TGTGCCAGCTCACCTACCCGGGAGAAGGGGGCCACCGGGGAGCTGTTTTTT
CASSPTREKGATGELFF
>NA|TRBV2|NA|TRBJ1-3
TGTGCCAGCATCAGGATCTCTGGAAACACCATATATTTT
CASIRISGNTIYF
>NA|TRBV29-1|NA|TRBJ1-3
TGCAGCGTTGAAGGCCGGGACAACCCATTCAACACCATATATTTT
CSVEGRDNPFNTIYF
>NA|TRBV30|TRBD1|TRBJ2-7
TGTGCCTGGACCCCCCTAGGCAGGGGGCCCTACGAGCAGTACTTC
CAWTPLGRGPYEQYF
>once|TRBV7-9|NA|TRBJ2-3
TGTGCCAGCAGCTTTGGCCAGGCCTATACGCAGTATTTT
CASSFGQAYTQYF
>NA|TRBV30|TRBD2|TRBJ2-1
TGTGCCTGGACTCCGTTTAGCGGGAGCAGGGATGAGCAGTTCTTC
CAWTPFSGSRDEQFF
>NA|TRBV5-1|TRBD2|TRBJ2-1
TGCGCCAGCCACCCCCTTGCGGGAGGTCAGGGTAATGAGCAGTTCTTC
CASHPLAGGQGNEQFF
>NA|TRBV6-5|TRBD1|TRBJ1-1
TGTGCCAGCAGCTTCGGACAGGCGAACACTGAAGCTTTCTTT
CASSFGQANTEAFF
>NA|TRBV7-6|NA|TRBJ1-3
TGTGCCAGCAGCTCTGACAGGCCTCCTGGAAACACCATATATTTT
CASSSDRPPGNTIYF
>NA|TRBV6-5|NA|TRBJ2-5
TGTGCCAGCAGTTACTCTGAAAACGGAGAGACCCAGTACTTC
CASSYSENGETQYF
>NA|TRBV11-2|NA|TRBJ2-6
TGTGCCAGCAGCCCCCGAGTCTCTGGGGCCAACGTCCTGACTTTC
CASSPRVSGANVLTF
>NA|TRBV19|TRBD2|TRBJ2-3
TGTGCCAGCCGCCGGGGCGGGGGTACAGATACGCAGTATTTT
CASRRGGGTDTQYF